This is a list of T cell receptor beta chains from one sample in a study of blood T cells in healthy people across ages. One entry per CDR3 protein results from TCRdb running MiXCR on the 5' RACE reads. The table lists around 1,900,000 distinct CDR3 sequences, about two fifths of them singletons. Sequencing used blood. The receptors were gathered from a human donor in good health. Both conserved end residues are part of each CDR3. A D gene is named only where the DNA matches it firmly. Not every row has a clone size; where given, it reads once, few, many or a size class.

TGTGCCAGCAGCTCCCATCAGGGAAACACCATATATTTT	CASSSHQGNTIYF	TRBV7-2	TRBJ1-3	-	-
TGTGCCAGCAGTAATCCCCTGGGACAGGGGCATCGGACCCAGCATTTT	CASSNPLGQGHRTQHF	TRBV7-2	TRBJ1-5	-	TRBD1
TGTGCCAGCAGCCCCGGAAGGGGACAGATCTCCTACGAGCAGTACTTC	CASSPGRGQISYEQYF	TRBV11-2	TRBJ2-7	once	TRBD1
TGTGCCAGCCGCGCAGGTACTCGGGACGAGCAGTACTTC	CASRAGTRDEQYF	TRBV6-2/TRBV6-3	TRBJ2-7	-	-
TGCAGCGTTGCGGCGGATTCGAACACTGAAGCTTTCTTT	CSVAADSNTEAFF	TRBV29-1	TRBJ1-1	-	-
TGCAGCGTTGCGAATTTGATGAACACTGAAGCTTTCTTT	CSVANLMNTEAFF	TRBV29-1	TRBJ1-1	-	-
TGTGCCAGCAGTACCCTCGGGACTCTTTCAAACAATGAGCAGTTCTTC	CASSTLGTLSNNEQFF	TRBV6-5	TRBJ2-1	-	-
TGCAGCAGCGAGGGGGGCTACAATGAGCAGTACTTC	CSSEGGYNEQYF	TRBV20-1	TRBJ2-4	-	-
TGTGCCAGCGATGAGGGCGCTAATGGAGAGAACACTGAAGCTTTCTTT	CASDEGANGENTEAFF	TRBV7-9	TRBJ1-1	-	-
TGCAGTGCTAGACAGCGGGGGTATAACTACGAGCAGTACTTC	CSARQRGYNYEQYF	TRBV20-1	TRBJ2-7	few	TRBD2
TGTGCCACCCAGAGCGGGGTTGCCTACAATGAGCAGTTCTTC	CATQSGVAYNEQFF	TRBV24-1	TRBJ2-1	-	TRBD2
TGTGCCATCAGGGGCAGGGGATCCCCCTACGAGCAGTACTTC	CAIRGRGSPYEQYF	TRBV10-3	TRBJ2-7	many	-
TGTGCCAGCAGCCCTGACAGGCCGTACAATGAGCAGTTCTTC	CASSPDRPYNEQFF	TRBV7-2	TRBJ2-1	few	-
TGTGCCAGCAGCGTAGCCGGCGGGGGGGCCTCAGAGACCCAGTACTTC	CASSVAGGGASETQYF	TRBV9	TRBJ2-5	few	TRBD2
TGTGCCAGCAGCTTATGGGGGAGGGAGATATACGAGCAGTACTTC	CASSLWGREIYEQYF	TRBV7-2	TRBJ2-7	-	TRBD2
TGTGCCAGCAGTGAAGGGGCGGGGGGACGCTACGAGCAGTACTTC	CASSEGAGGRYEQYF	TRBV6-1	TRBJ2-7	-	TRBD2
TGTGCCACCCGGGGTAACTCCTACAATGAGCAGTTCTTC	CATRGNSYNEQFF	TRBV12-3/TRBV12-4	TRBJ2-1	few	-
TGTGCCAGCAGAAAATATTCGGGGGTTCCGGATGGCTACACCTTC	CASRKYSGVPDGYTF	TRBV12-3/TRBV12-4	TRBJ1-2	few	-
TGCGCCAGCAGCTTGGCAGTAGGGAGCCGATTCGAGACCCAGTACTTC	CASSLAVGSRFETQYF	TRBV5-1	TRBJ2-5	-	-
TGTGCCAGCAGTTTTCAAGGCCTCGGGCCCTATGGCTACACCTTC	CASSFQGLGPYGYTF	TRBV28	TRBJ1-2	once	-
TGTGCCAGCAGCTCCAGGACTTATGCGGGAAACATTCAGTACTTC	CASSSRTYAGNIQYF	TRBV7-9	TRBJ2-4	-	-
TGTGCCAGCAGCGCATCAACTAACACCGGGGAGCTGTTTTTT	CASSASTNTGELFF	TRBV9	TRBJ2-2	few	-
TGCGCCAGCAGCCAGAACCCGCCCTATAGCGGGGGGCCCTCCTACGAGCAGTACTTC	CASSQNPPYSGGPSYEQYF	TRBV5-1	TRBJ2-7	few	TRBD2
TGCAGTGCTAGGGCGGGCAGCGGGGGTCTTCCCTACGAGCAGTACTTC	CSARAGSGGLPYEQYF	TRBV20-1	TRBJ2-7	few	TRBD2
TGCAGCGGTCCCCCTCGGCCCCGTAATAACTATGGCTACACCTTC	CSGPPRPRNNYGYTF	TRBV20-1	TRBJ1-2	few	-
TGCAGTGCTGTCGTCGGGACACCACCCTACGAGCAGTACTTC	CSAVVGTPPYEQYF	TRBV20-1	TRBJ2-7	few	-
TGCAGCGTTGAAGACTGGGATGAGCAGTTCTTC	CSVEDWDEQFF	TRBV29-1	TRBJ2-1	-	-
TGTGCCACCAGTGCGGATCGGGTCACAGATACGCAGTATTTT	CATSADRVTDTQYF	TRBV24-1	TRBJ2-3	few	-
TGTGCCAGCAGTGAAGTGGCAGGGGTGGGGAATGAGCAGTTCTTC	CASSEVAGVGNEQFF	TRBV2	TRBJ2-1	-	-
TGTGCCAGCAAGGGACAGTCTAATTCACCCCTCCACTTT	CASKGQSNSPLHF	TRBV6-6	TRBJ1-6	-	TRBD1
TGTGCCACCAGCAGCGGCAACACAGATACGCAGTATTTT	CATSSGNTDTQYF	TRBV15	TRBJ2-3	few	-
TGCAGTGCTAGAGAGACCGGGACAGAGCAGTTCTTC	CSARETGTEQFF	TRBV20-1	TRBJ2-1	-	-
TGTGCCAGCAGCGACCATTCTGGGGCCAACGTCCTGACTTTC	CASSDHSGANVLTF	TRBV9	TRBJ2-6	-	-
TGCAGTGCGAGACAGATCTACGAGCAGTACTTC	CSARQIYEQYF	TRBV20-1	TRBJ2-7	few	-
TGTGCCAGCAGCTTAGGACAGACCCCGTCCTACGAGCAGTTCTTC	CASSLGQTPSYEQFF	TRBV7-2	TRBJ2-1	-	-
TGCGCCAGCAGCCAAGATTGGACTCTACAAGAGACCCAGTATTTT	CASSQDWTLQETQYF	TRBV4-3	TRBJ2-3	-	-
TGTGCCAGCAGCTTTCAGGGTCCCCGGATGGATAGTGAAAAACTGTTTTTT	CASSFQGPRMDSEKLFF	TRBV7-4	TRBJ1-4	few	-
TGCAGTGCTAGAGATTTCACAGAATTTCAAGAGACCCAGTACTTC	CSARDFTEFQETQYF	TRBV20-1	TRBJ2-5	-	-
TGTGCCAGCAGCCAAGCTCGGACTAGCGGGGGCACAGATACGCAGTATTTT	CASSQARTSGGTDTQYF	TRBV4-2	TRBJ2-3	few	TRBD2
TGTGCTAGCAGCCTTTCTGGGGGGGCAGAGACCCAGTACTTC	CASSLSGGAETQYF	TRBV7-2	TRBJ2-5	many	-
TGTGCCAGCAGTGACTTTCGGACCCAAAACATTCAGTACTTC	CASSDFRTQNIQYF	TRBV2	TRBJ2-4	-	-
TGTGCCAGCAGCTTGGCCGGCGGCAGGCGGGGAGATGGCTACACCTTC	CASSLAGGRRGDGYTF	TRBV5-5	TRBJ1-2	-	-
TGTGCCAGCACAGCGCTTTCGTACGAGCAGTACTTC	CASTALSYEQYF	TRBV28	TRBJ2-7	once	-
TGTGCCAGCAGCTTAGCGGAGGGTTTAGATACGCAGTATTTT	CASSLAEGLDTQYF	TRBV7-2	TRBJ2-3	-	-
TGCAGCGTTCGGGGGGTATTGACTATCCTCACAGATACGCAGTATTTT	CSVRGVLTILTDTQYF	TRBV29-1	TRBJ2-3	few	TRBD2
TGTGCCAGCAGTTTTCCGGGTGAGAGGTCCTACGAGCAGTACTTC	CASSFPGERSYEQYF	TRBV28	TRBJ2-7	few	-